Following are 8 T cell receptor beta chains from one sample sequenced in a study of blood T cell repertoires in COVID-19. Repertoires were generated with immunoSEQ multiplex PCR, while TCRdb's copy carries only in-frame clones and drops some. This table holds 60,000 to 70,000 clones, about 91% found once. The sequenced material came from peripheral blood. The receptors here all came from a human donor in a cohort sampled during active COVID-19.

The gene calls are TRBV14 and TRBJ1-1; no reliable D call. Germline V gene lookup returns CDR1 SGHDN and CDR2 FVKESK. Trimming stripped 1 base from V and 4 bases from J, with 7 bases between. This CDR3 comprises 13 residues. Here the CDR3 reads CASSQAGITEAFF. As DNA, the CDR3 is TGTGCCAGCAGCCAAGCGGGGATCACTGAAGCTTTCTTT.

This clone was recorded only once. The chain employs TRBV6-2 or TRBV6-3 and TRBJ2-3; D is uncertain. The CDR3 has 14 amino acids. Germline lookup yields CDR1 MNHEY and CDR2 SVGEGT. V lost 2 bases, J lost 2 bases, and 8 bases lay in between. The CDR3 nucleotides read TGTGCCAGCAGTTACGCCGGGTCCACAGATACGCAGTATTTT. It translates to CASSYAGSTDTQYF.

Of note for this clone: No DNA is shown, since the ends of the CDR3 on it are uncertain; the CDR3 is the one TCRdb lists. This chain connects TRBV6-2 or TRBV6-3 to TRBJ1-6; the D call of TRBD1 is as the table states it, not checked on the DNA. From germline, CDR1 is MNHEY and CDR2 SVGEGT. A total of 15 residues make up the CDR3, ends included. CDR3 protein: CASSTSTGYGSPLHF.

V gene TRBV19 combines with J gene TRBJ1-2, with no clear D. This CDR3 is 14 amino acids long. V was pared by 2 bases and J by 0 bases, with 7 bases between. Germline V gene sequence: CDR1 LNHDA, CDR2 SQIVND (reference sequence). DNA for the CDR3: TGTGCCAGTAGTATACAGGAAGCTAACTATGGCTACACCTTC. Translating gives CASSIQEANYGYTF.

The CDR3 nucleotides read TGTGCCAGCATTCCCCCGGGACAGGACACTGAAGCTTTCTTT. It yields the protein CASIPPGQDTEAFF. V and J are TRBV28 and TRBJ1-1; 8 bases are shared with TRBD1. The CDR3 covers 14 residues. V dropped 7 bases and J dropped 3; count of bases not matched to a gene: 7. Germline CDR1 MDHEN, CDR2 SYDVKM. Based on the CDR3 plus reference TRBV28 and TRBJ1-1, the full variable domain is DVKVTQSSRYLVKRTGEKVFLECVQDMDHENMFWYRQDPGLGLRLIYFSYDVKMKEKGDIPEGYSVSREKKERFSLILESASTNQTSMYLCASIPPGQDTEAFFGQGTRLTVV.

This chain uses TRBV5-1 with TRBJ2-1; 14 bases agree with TRBD2. In germline, CDR1 is SGHRS, CDR2 YFSETQ. This CDR3 has 17 residues. Unmatched junction bases numbered 6, after V lost 1 base and J lost 6 bases. CDR3 sequence reads: CASSLQTSGRDRNEQFF. CDR3 nucleotide sequence: TGCGCCAGCAGCTTGCAGACTAGCGGGAGGGACCGCAATGAGCAGTTCTTC. The full variable domain, its missing parts supplied by reference TRBV5-1 and TRBJ2-1, is KAGVTQTPRYLIKTRGQQVTLSCSPISGHRSVSWYQQTPGQGLQFLFEYFSETQRNKGNFPGRFSGRQFSNSRSEMNVSTLELGDSALYLCASSLQTSGRDRNEQFFGPGTRLTVL.

The chain joins TRBV30 to TRBJ2-3, with a possible D match to TRBD2 (5 bases). Trimming shortened V by 2 bases and J by 0 bases, and 9 bases separated the two germline ends. Germline CDR1 GTSNPN, CDR2 SVGIG (reference sequence). CDR3 length: 14 residues. The CDR3 here is CAWSKASSTDTQYF. In DNA form, the CDR3 reads TGTGCCTGGAGTAAAGCTAGCAGCACAGATACGCAGTATTTT.

The chain has TRBV5-1 and TRBJ2-7, with 8 bases that match TRBD2. V was clipped by 4 bases and J by 0 bases; unmatched bases: 3. Germline V gives CDR1 SGHRS, CDR2 YFSETQ. The CDR3 has 14 amino acids. CDR3 sequence (DNA): TGCGCCAGCAGCCCGGGGACTAGCTCCTACGAGCAGTACTTC. This gives the protein CASSPGTSSYEQYF.